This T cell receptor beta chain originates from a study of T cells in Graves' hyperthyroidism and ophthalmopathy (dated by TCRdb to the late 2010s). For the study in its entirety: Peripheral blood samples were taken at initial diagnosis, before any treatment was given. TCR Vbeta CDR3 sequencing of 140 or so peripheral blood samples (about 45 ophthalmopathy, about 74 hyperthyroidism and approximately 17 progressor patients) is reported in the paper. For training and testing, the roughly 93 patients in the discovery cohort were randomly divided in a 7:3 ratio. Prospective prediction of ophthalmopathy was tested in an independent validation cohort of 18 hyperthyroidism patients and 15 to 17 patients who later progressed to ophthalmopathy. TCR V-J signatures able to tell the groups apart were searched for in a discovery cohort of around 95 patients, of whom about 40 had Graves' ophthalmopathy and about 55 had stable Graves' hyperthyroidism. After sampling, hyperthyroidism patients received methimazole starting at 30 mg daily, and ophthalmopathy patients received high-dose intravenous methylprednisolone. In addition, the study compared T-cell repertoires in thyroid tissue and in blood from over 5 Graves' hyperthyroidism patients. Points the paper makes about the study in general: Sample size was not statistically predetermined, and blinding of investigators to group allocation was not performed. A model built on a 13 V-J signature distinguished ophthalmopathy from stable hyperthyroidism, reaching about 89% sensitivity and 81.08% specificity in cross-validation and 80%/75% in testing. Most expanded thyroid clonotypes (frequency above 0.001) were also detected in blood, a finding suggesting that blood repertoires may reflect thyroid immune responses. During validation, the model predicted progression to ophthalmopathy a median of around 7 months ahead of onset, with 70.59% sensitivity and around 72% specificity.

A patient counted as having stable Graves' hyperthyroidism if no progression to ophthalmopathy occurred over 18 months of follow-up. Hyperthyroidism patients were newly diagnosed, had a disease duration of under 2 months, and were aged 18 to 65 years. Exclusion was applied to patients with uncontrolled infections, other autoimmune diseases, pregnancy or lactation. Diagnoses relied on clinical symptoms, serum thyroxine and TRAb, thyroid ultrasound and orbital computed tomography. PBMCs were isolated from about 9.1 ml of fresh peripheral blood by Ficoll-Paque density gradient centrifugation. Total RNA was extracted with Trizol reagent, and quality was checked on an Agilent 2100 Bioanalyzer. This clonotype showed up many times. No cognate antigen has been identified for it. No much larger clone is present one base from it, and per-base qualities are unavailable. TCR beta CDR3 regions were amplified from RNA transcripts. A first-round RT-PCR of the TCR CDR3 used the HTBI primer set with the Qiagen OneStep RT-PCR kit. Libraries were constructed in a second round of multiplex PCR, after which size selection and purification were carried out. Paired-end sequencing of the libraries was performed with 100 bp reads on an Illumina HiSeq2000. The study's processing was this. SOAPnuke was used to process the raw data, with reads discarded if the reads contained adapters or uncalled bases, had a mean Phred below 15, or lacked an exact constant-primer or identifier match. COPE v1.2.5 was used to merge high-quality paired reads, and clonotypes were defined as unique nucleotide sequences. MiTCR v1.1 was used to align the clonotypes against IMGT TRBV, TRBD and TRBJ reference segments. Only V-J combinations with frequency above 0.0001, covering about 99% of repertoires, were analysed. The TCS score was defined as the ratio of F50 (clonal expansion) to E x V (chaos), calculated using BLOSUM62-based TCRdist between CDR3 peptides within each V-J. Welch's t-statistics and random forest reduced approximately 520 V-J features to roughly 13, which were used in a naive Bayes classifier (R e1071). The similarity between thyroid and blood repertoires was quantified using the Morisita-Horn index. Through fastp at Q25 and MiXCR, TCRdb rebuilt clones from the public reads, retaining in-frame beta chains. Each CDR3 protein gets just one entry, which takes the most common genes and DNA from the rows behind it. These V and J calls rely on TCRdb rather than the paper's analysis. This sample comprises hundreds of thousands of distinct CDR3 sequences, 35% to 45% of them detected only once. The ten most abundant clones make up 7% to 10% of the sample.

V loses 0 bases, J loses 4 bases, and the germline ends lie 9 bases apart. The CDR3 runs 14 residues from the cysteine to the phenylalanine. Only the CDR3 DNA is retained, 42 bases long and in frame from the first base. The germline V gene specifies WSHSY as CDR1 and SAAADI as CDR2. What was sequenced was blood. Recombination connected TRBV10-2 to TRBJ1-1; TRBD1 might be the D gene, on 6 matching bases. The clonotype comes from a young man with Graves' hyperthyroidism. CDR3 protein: CASSESRGGTEAFF. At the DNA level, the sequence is TGCGCCAGCAGTGAGTCTAGAGGGGGCACTGAAGCTTTCTTT.